These 5 T cell receptor beta chains came from one sample sequenced in a study of T-cell reconstitution after alpha-beta-depleted transplantation in children. For TCRbeta, the library was prepared with unique molecular identifiers. TCRdb re-analysed the PCR reads in MiXCR, keeping a single row per CDR3 protein. This sample has some 50,000 distinct CDR3 sequences; about 9.3% occur once, and the top ten carry about 25%. Material: PBMCs, mostly from graft donor cells, obtained 60 days after TCRalphabeta/CD19-depleted stem cell transplant. These receptors originate from a male patient aged 2-10 years who had a stem cell transplant for chronic granulomatous disease, so the T cells may come from the graft donor.

The sample holds many counts of this clonotype. The V gene is TRBV28, the J gene TRBJ2-3; 8 bases align to TRBD1. Germline V CDR1 and CDR2: MDHEN, SYDVKM. This CDR3 region has 15 residues. With V trimmed by 5 bases and J by 3 bases, 7 bases remained unmatched. The CDR3 is CASSPPDRDTDTQYF. CDR3 sequence (DNA): TGTGCCAGCAGTCCTCCGGACAGGGATACAGATACGCAGTATTTT.

In this sample, this clonotype turned up many times. This rearrangement joins TRBV9 to TRBJ1-3; D unclear. The CDR3 has 15 residues. Germline CDR1 SGDLS, CDR2 YYNGEE. The ends were cut back, 3 bases at V and 0 bases at J, with 10 bases in the middle. The CDR3 bases are TGTGCCAGCAGCGCCGGGCCGAGCTCTGGAAACACCATATATTTT. As protein: CASSAGPSSGNTIYF.

Many counts were recorded for this clonotype. The rearrangement uses TRBV28 and TRBJ2-5; D not resolved. CDR3 length: 14 amino acids. The V end was cut by 3 bases, the J end by 5 bases, with 13 bases between. CDR1 is MDHEN, CDR2 SYDVKM, per germline. The CDR3, as DNA: TGTGCCAGCAGTTTTGTATCGTATAGGGAGACCCAGTACTTC. Translating gives CASSFVSYRETQYF. The full variable domain, with the rest looked up from reference TRBV28 and TRBJ2-5, is DVKVTQSSRYLVKRTGEKVFLECVQDMDHENMFWYRQDPGLGLRLIYFSYDVKMKEKGDIPEGYSVSREKKERFSLILESASTNQTSMYLCASSFVSYRETQYFGPGTRLLVL.

V is TRBV7-9 and J is TRBJ2-7, with 7 bases lining up with TRBD2. Losses at the gene ends were 5 bases for V and 2 bases for J; bases not matched to a gene: 9. The CDR3 has 15 amino acids. Germline CDR1 SEHNR, CDR2 FQNEAQ (reference sequence). CDR3 loop: CASSPPWGGTYEQYF. DNA for the CDR3: TGTGCCAGCAGCCCACCATGGGGGGGAACCTACGAGCAGTACTTC.

This clonotype was seen many times. The chain has TRBV21-1 and TRBJ2-1; the DNA was not used to check the table's D call, TRBD1. TRBV21-1 is given as a pseudogene. The CDR3 length is 14 residues. In DNA form, the CDR3 reads TGTGCCAGCACAACCCGGGACAGGGTCACGGAGCAGTTCTTC. This gives the protein CASTTRDRVTEQFF.